The clone carrying this T cell receptor beta chain was seen a few times. TCRdb's table, derived via immunoSEQ multiplex PCR, lists solely in-frame clones and lacks some. The sample carries about 98,000 clones, 92% recorded once. The data were obtained in a study of T cell changes during pregnancy in multiple sclerosis. Germline CDR1 is SQVTM and CDR2 is ANQGSEA. CDR3 length equals 13 residues. The V end was cut by 3 bases, the J end by 4 bases, with 9 bases between. This material consisted of peripheral blood, taken after pregnancy. The chain uses TRBV29-1 and TRBJ2-2, with unresolved D. The sequence came from a female donor in good health, enrolled as a control in a pregnancy study. CDR3 coding DNA: TGCAGCGTTGATGACTCGCTCACCGGGGAGCTGTTTTTT. It encodes CSVDDSLTGELFF.